A single TCR beta chain is shown here with its context. The entry originates in a study of blood T cell repertoires in COVID-19. About the research overall: T cells, B-cell-depleted T cells, or PBMCs provided the cDNA or gDNA that served as material.

Cohorts were determined from participant-reported clinical history. Study processing details: Reference gene primers were amplified, and this amplification served to estimate nucleated cell counts. Assay: immunoSEQ multiplex PCR; the TCRdb copy retains only in-frame clones and omits some. V and J calls and clone size are copied from that table; D and trimming were computed from the DNA. The repertoire includes approximately 270,000 clones, 91% of them detected once, and 1.2% sits in the top ten. This CDR3 has 15 residues. The V segment lost 3 bases and the J segment 3 bases; nucleotides outside the gene matches: 5. In germline, CDR1 is SGHDT, CDR2 YYEEEE.

What was sequenced was PBMCs or T cells enriched from blood (not recorded which). This clonotype was obtained from a human donor in a cohort exposed to, infected with or recovered from COVID-19 (not recorded which). The donor label of this sample is uncertain. The rearrangement links TRBV5-6 to TRBJ2-5; 10 bases are shared with TRBD2. The CDR3 region has the DNA TGTGCCAGCAGCTCGTTGGGGACTAGCGAAGAGACCCAGTACTTC. Its translation: CASSSLGTSEETQYF.